This T cell receptor (beta chain) was recovered during a study of T cell responses to AZD1222 COVID-19 vaccine. Findings and limits, study-wide: The donors showed a predominance of white British ancestry and of females, with possible underestimation of clonal diversity. Across spike, vaccine-associated CD4 TCRs were found, dominant at 160-218 and 743-854. Reportedly, nearly half the spike-specific TCRs target unmutated variant regions.

Germline V lookup: CDR1 MNHEY, CDR2 SMNVEV (reference sequence). V trimming: 5 bases; J trimming: 4 bases; junction bases outside the gene matches: 4. CDR3 length: 14 amino acids. With regard to this clone: The antigen is not known.

Profiled with immunoSEQ multiplex PCR; TCRdb holds only in-frame clones, not every one. The table records roughly 120,000 clones, 88% of them present only once. The chain has TRBV27 and TRBJ1-2; 10 bases match TRBD1. The receptor comes from an adult in good health. The sequenced sample was peripheral blood, obtained on day 0 of AZD1222 vaccination. The CDR3 nucleotides are TGTGCCAGCAGTCCGGGACAGGGGCCCTATGGCTACACCTTC. It codes for CASSPGQGPYGYTF.